One and the same sample provided the 8 T cell receptor beta chains below, sequenced in a study of human T cells and chemical hapten exposure. Time point indicated: patch test 2, 6 weeks after DPC sensitization. Documented treatment: therapeutic diphenylcyclopropenone sensitization with weekly scalp DPC. From the RACE reads, TCRdb called clonotypes with MiXCR, one entry per CDR3 protein. The table records some 99,000 distinct CDR3 sequences, 9.2% of them present only once. The sample consisted of whole blood, taken in connection with sensitization to the hapten diphenylcyclopropenone (DPC). Receptor source: a woman aged 40 to 50 with alopecia areata. Some clones in this sample may be carry-over from other donors' samples.

This chain links TRBV10-1 with TRBJ2-7, with 7 nucleotides matching TRBD1. The CDR3 totals 14 residues. V was pared by 3 bases and J by 2 bases, with 4 bases of the junction left unmatched. Per germline, CDR1 WNHNN and CDR2 SYGVQD (reference sequence). This CDR3 is CASSENQGAYEQYF. The CDR3 DNA reads TGCGCCAGCAGTGAAAACCAGGGGGCCTACGAGCAGTACTTC.

The genes are TRBV29-1 and TRBJ2-3; the D call may be TRBD1 or TRBD2 (5 bases each). V dropped 4 bases and J dropped 2 bases, with 13 bases sitting between them. CDR3 size: 14 residues. Germline V gives CDR1 SQVTM, CDR2 ANQGSEA. In nucleotides, the CDR3 is TGCAGCGTTGCCCAAGGGACCGACACAGATACGCAGTATTTT. Encoded protein: CSVAQGTDTDTQYF.

The chain joins TRBV20-1 to TRBJ2-5, with 10 bases aligning to TRBD1. Germline V lookup: CDR1 DFQATT, CDR2 SNEGSKA (reference sequence). This CDR3 is built from 12 residues. The CDR3 protein is CRGQGRQETQYF. DNA of the CDR3: TGCAGGGGACAGGGGCGCCAAGAGACCCAGTACTTC.

The chain recombines TRBV20-1 with TRBJ2-7, with no clear D. The V end was cut by 1 base, the J end by 1 base, with 11 bases between. Germline CDR1 and CDR2: DFQATT and SNEGSKA (reference sequence). The CDR3 contains 14 residues. The CDR3 reads CSARADGRSYEQYF. DNA for the CDR3: TGCAGTGCTAGAGCCGACGGTAGATCCTACGAGCAGTACTTC.

This clonotype was seen more than once but under ten times. The chain has TRBV25-1 and TRBJ2-4, with D maybe TRBD1 (6 bases). V lost 2 bases to trimming and J lost 9 bases, with 14 bases between them. The CDR3 sequence is 14 residues long. Per germline, CDR1 MGHDK and CDR2 SYGVNS. As DNA, the CDR3 is TGTGCCAGCAGTGAAGATGGCAGGGGCGGCATTCAGTACTTC. Its protein product is CASSEDGRGGIQYF.

V is TRBV4-1 and J is TRBJ2-7; D is undetermined. Per the germline V gene, CDR1 is MGHRA and CDR2 is YSYEKL. The CDR3 has 15 residues. V lost 3 bases and J 4 bases, leaving 16 bases between the germline ends. The CDR3 region has the DNA TGCGCCAGCAGCCATGCGAGCTCCAGCCAATACGAGCAGTACTTC. Protein: CASSHASSSQYEQYF.

In this sample, this clonotype turned up a few times. The V and J genes are TRBV5-1 and TRBJ1-1; tentative D call: TRBD1 (6 bases). The CDR3 is 15 amino acids. Trimming cost V 0 bases and J 1 base, with 10 bases left between them. Germline V gene sequence: CDR1 SGHRS, CDR2 YFSETQ. CDR3 nucleotide sequence: TGCGCCAGCAGCTTGGTGGGGGGCCCGAACACTGAAGCTTTCTTT. Protein sequence: CASSLVGGPNTEAFF.

This clonotype came up many times. The chain links TRBV7-9 to TRBJ2-1; D tentatively fits TRBD1 or TRBD2 (7 bases each). The length of the CDR3 is 15 residues. Deletions cut 5 bases from V and 7 bases from J, with 18 bases between. The germline gives CDR1 SEHNR, CDR2 FQNEAQ (reference sequence). The CDR3 protein is CASSPGEGAQNEQFF. As DNA, the CDR3 is TGTGCCAGCAGCCCGGGGGAGGGGGCGCAGAATGAGCAGTTCTTC.